This entry lists 21 T cell receptor beta chains sequenced from one sample in a study of OX40 agonist ivuxolimab in advanced cancers. Sequenced by immunoSEQ multiplex PCR; TCRdb stores in-frame clones only, minus some. In the table there are over 5,000 clones, roughly two thirds of which are singletons. The specimen was CD4+ or CD8+ T cells sorted from blood, collected in a trial of the OX40 agonist ivuxolimab. Every receptor here comes from an adult with an advanced solid tumor such as melanoma, head and neck, liver or kidney cancer.

The chain carries TRBV2 and TRBJ1-5, with D hard to call. CDR1 is SNHLY, CDR2 FYNNEI, per germline. Trimming removed 6 bases from V and 0 bases from J, with 9 bases in between. This CDR3 region has 14 residues. CDR3 bases: TGTGCCAGCAGGCTGCCCTATAGCAATCAGCCCCAGCATTTT. This encodes CASRLPYSNQPQHF.

This clone was recorded a few times. The chain uses TRBV11-2 and TRBJ2-7, with D tentatively TRBD1 (6 bases). Germline V gene sequence: CDR1 SGHAT, CDR2 FQNNGV. V was trimmed by 5 bases and J by 3 bases, leaving 11 bases between them. The CDR3 sequence is 13 residues long. The DNA for the CDR3 is TGTGCCAGCAGCCCGGACAGCTTCTACGAGCAGTACTTC. This codes for CASSPDSFYEQYF.

The rearrangement uses TRBV19 and TRBJ2-7, with D tentatively TRBD1 or TRBD2 (5 bases each). The germline gives CDR1 LNHDA, CDR2 SQIVND (reference sequence). The CDR3 is 14 residues long. V lost 5 bases and J 4 bases, leaving 15 bases between the germline ends. This CDR3 is CASSPTHGGYEQYF. The CDR3 region has the DNA TGTGCCAGTAGTCCAACCCATGGGGGTTACGAGCAGTACTTC. The complete variable domain, with remaining parts taken from reference TRBV19 and TRBJ2-7, reads DGGITQSPKYLFRKEGQNVTLSCEQNLNHDAMYWYRQDPGQGLRLIYYSQIVNDFQKGDIAEGYSVSREKKESFPLTVTSAQKNPTAFYLCASSPTHGGYEQYFGPGTRLTVT.

As for this clone: Just one base apart from a much larger clone, this may be a read error. The chain carries TRBV7-9 and TRBJ1-6; D unclear. CDR3 length equals 14 residues. Germline CDR1 reads SEHNR; CDR2 reads FQNEAQ (reference sequence). Trimming cost V 1 base and J 7 bases, with 8 bases left between them. CDR3 sequence reads: CASSLGSINSPLHF. CDR3 nucleotide sequence: TGTGCCAGCAGCTTAGGCAGTATAAATTCACCCCTCCACTTT. The full variable domain, its missing parts supplied by reference TRBV7-9 and TRBJ1-6, is DTGVSQNPRHKITKRGQNVTFRCDPISEHNRLYWYRQTLGQGPEFLTYFQNEAQLEKSRLLSDRFSAERPKGSFSTLEIQRTEQGDSAMYLCASSLGSINSPLHFGNGTRLTVT.

Details on this clone: Germline is not matched at one junction end, which may reflect a read error. The V call is TRBV5-6, the J call TRBJ2-7; D unresolved. From germline, CDR1 is SGHDT and CDR2 YYEEEE. The length of the CDR3 is 12 residues. The chain's CDR3 is CASSYPSDEQYF. The CDR3 DNA is TGTGCCAGCAGTTACCCCTCCGACGAGCAGTACTTC.

This clone was detected a few times. The gene calls are TRBV15 and TRBJ2-7; 8 bases are shared with TRBD2. Germline lookup yields CDR1 LNHNV and CDR2 YYDKDF (reference sequence). V shed 3 bases and J 9 bases; nucleotides not matched to a gene: 10. CDR3 size: 14 residues. CDR3 in DNA: TGTGCCACCAGCAGGACGGGGGGGCCGGTTTCGCAGTACTTC. Translated, it gives CATSRTGGPVSQYF. The entire variable domain, with the rest obtained from reference TRBV15 and TRBJ2-7, is as follows: DAMVIQNPRYQVTQFGKPVTLSCSQTLNHNVMYWYQQKSSQAPKLLFHYYDKDFNNEADTPDNFQSRRPNTSFCFLDIRSPGLGDTAMYLCATSRTGGPVSQYFGPGTRLTVT.

The CDR3 loop reads CASTGEYEQYF. Written as DNA, the CDR3 is TGTGCCAGCACAGGGGAATACGAGCAGTACTTC. V is TRBV7-9 and J is TRBJ2-7, with D possibly matching TRBD1 (6 bases). Germline V CDR1 and CDR2: SEHNR, FQNEAQ (reference sequence). The CDR3 contains 11 residues. The V gene lost 7 bases and the J gene lost 4 bases, with 8 bases spanning the gap.

As to this clone: This likely stems from a read error, as it lies one base from a far larger clone. The chain has TRBV1 and TRBJ1-1. TRBV1 is described as a pseudogene. The CDR3 runs to 13 residues. CDR3 residues: CTSSPQRNTEAFF. As DNA, the CDR3 is TGCACCAGCAGCCCTCAGAGGAACACTGAAGCTTTCTTT.

The chain carries TRBV4-2 and TRBJ1-1; 7 bases line up with TRBD1. Germline CDR1 is LGHNA and CDR2 is YNFKEQ. The CDR3 runs 16 residues. V lost 3 bases and J lost 1; bases outside the gene matches: 8. CDR3 region: CASSHVRDSGNTEAFF. CDR3 nucleotide sequence: TGTGCCAGCAGCCATGTTCGGGACAGCGGGAACACTGAAGCTTTCTTT.

The gene calls are TRBV10-3 and TRBJ1-5, with a possible D match to TRBD1 (5 bases). In germline, CDR1 is ENHRY, CDR2 SYGVKD. V lost 3 bases and J lost 0, with 9 bases in between. The CDR3 extends over 15 amino acids. The CDR3 spells CAISEGQGSNQPQHF. The CDR3 nucleotides read TGTGCCATCAGTGAAGGCCAGGGTAGCAATCAGCCCCAGCATTTT.

The chain uses TRBV5-6 and TRBJ1-2; 8 nucleotides line up with TRBD1. V shed 4 bases, J shed 6 bases, and the junction held 5 bases outside the gene matches. There are 13 residues in the CDR3. The germline CDR1 and CDR2 sequences are SGHDT and YYEEEE. The CDR3 here is CASSLRQGNGYTF. The CDR3 DNA follows: TGTGCCAGCAGCCTCAGACAGGGGAATGGCTACACCTTC.

V usage is TRBV7-3 and J usage is TRBJ2-2; TRBD1 matches 7 bases. The germline gives CDR1 SGHTA, CDR2 FQGTGA. This CDR3 contains 19 residues. V shed 0 bases, J shed 3 bases, and the junction held 13 bases outside the gene matches. CDR3 amino acids: CASSLTARPGTADTGELFF. CDR3 coding DNA: TGTGCCAGCAGCTTAACGGCACGCCCCGGGACAGCGGACACCGGGGAGCTGTTTTTT.

The V and J genes are TRBV30 and TRBJ1-6, with no clear D. Germline V gene sequence: CDR1 GTSNPN, CDR2 SVGIG (reference sequence). The CDR3 is 14 amino acids. Trimming took off 3 bases at V and 14 bases at J, with 20 bases between the two ends. CDR3 DNA sequence: TGTGCCTGGAGCCCTTACTCCGGAGTTGCTTCCCTCCACTTT. This sequence encodes CAWSPYSGVASLHF. Full variable domain (outside the CDR3, taken from reference TRBV30 and TRBJ1-6): SQTIHQWPATLVQPVGSPLSLECTVEGTSNPNLYWYRQAAGRGLQLLFYSVGIGQISSEVPQNLSASRPQDRQFILSSKKLLLSDSGFYLCAWSPYSGVASLHFGNGTRLTVT.

V is TRBV5-1 and J is TRBJ1-1; D gene ambiguous. The CDR3 has 15 residues. Germline lookup yields CDR1 SGHRS and CDR2 YFSETQ. V dropped 0 bases and J dropped 3 bases, with 12 bases sitting between them. The CDR3 sequence is CASSLGQASDTEAFF. The CDR3 nucleotides read TGCGCCAGCAGCTTGGGCCAGGCGTCGGACACTGAAGCTTTCTTT. Drawing the rest from reference TRBV5-1 and TRBJ1-1, the complete variable domain is KAGVTQTPRYLIKTRGQQVTLSCSPISGHRSVSWYQQTPGQGLQFLFEYFSETQRNKGNFPGRFSGRQFSNSRSEMNVSTLELGDSALYLCASSLGQASDTEAFFGQGTRLTVV.

A few counts support this clone. This chain uses TRBV19 with TRBJ2-1, with 10 bases matching TRBD2. The J segment lost 15 bases and the V segment lost 3 bases, leaving 8 bases of the junction unmatched. The CDR3 has 13 residues. CDR1 LNHDA and CDR2 SQIVND come from the germline V gene (reference sequence). CDR3 DNA: TGTGCCAGTAGTATGGGTCTAGCGGGGGTTGGGTTCTTC. It translates to CASSMGLAGVGFF.

This chain uses TRBV6-5 with TRBJ1-5; D perhaps matches TRBD1 (6 bases). The germline CDR1 and CDR2 sequences are MNHEY and SVGAGI. Trimming removed 0 bases from V and 6 bases from J, with 12 bases in between. CDR3 length: 15 amino acids. The CDR3 DNA follows: TGTGCCAGCAGTTACTCGGGGGGGGCGGCTCAGCCCCAGCATTTT. Residues: CASSYSGGAAQPQHF.

This clone was observed a single time. This sequence is one base from a far larger clone and is likely a read error. The rearrangement joins TRBV4-3 to TRBJ1-1; D is uncertain. The CDR3 extends over 13 amino acids. Germline CDR1 reads LGHNA; CDR2 reads YSLEER. The CDR3 loop reads CAISPQRNTEAFF. The CDR3 region has the DNA TGCGCCATCAGCCCTCAGCGGAACACTGAAGCTTTCTTT.

In this sample, this clone turned up a few times. The genes are TRBV10-3 and TRBJ1-1; D uncertain. Between the trimmed V and J ends, which lost 0 bases and 3 bases, there was a span of 5 bases. Germline assignment: CDR1 ENHRY and CDR2 SYGVKD. The CDR3 contains 13 residues. Written as DNA, the CDR3 is TGTGCCATCAGTGAGTCTCCGGACACTGAAGCTTTCTTT. Its protein is CAISESPDTEAFF.

This clone was detected a few times. The chain joins TRBV9 to TRBJ2-1; the D is unclear. The V end was cut by 4 bases, the J end by 5 bases, with 19 bases between. This CDR3 contains 16 residues. The germline V gene encodes CDR1 SGDLS and CDR2 YYNGEE. The CDR3 nucleotides read TGTGCCAGCAGCCCCAGATCACAGAAACCTAACAATGAGCAGTTCTTC. Translated: CASSPRSQKPNNEQFF.

This clone was recorded once. The CDR3 end shows no conserved phenylalanine or tryptophan, and so a read error is likely. This CDR3 is CASSVGTGSNYGYTL. The DNA for the CDR3 is TGTGCCAGCAGCGTAGGGACAGGATCTAACTATGGCTACACCCTC. The rearrangement joins TRBV9 to TRBJ1-2, with 7 bases aligning to TRBD1. This CDR3 region has 15 residues. CDR1 SGDLS and CDR2 YYNGEE come from the germline V gene. V dropped 0 bases and J dropped 0; count of bases not matched to a gene: 2.

This chain uses TRBV11-2 with TRBJ2-5, with 7 bases identical to TRBD1. With 2 bases clipped from V and 7 bases from J, the junction kept 13 bases outside the gene matches. The CDR3 spans 16 residues. Looked up from germline, CDR1 is SGHAT and CDR2 is FQNNGV. The CDR3 spells CASSLRRRDSPGTQYF. The CDR3 bases are TGTGCCAGCAGCTTACGTAGACGGGACAGCCCAGGGACCCAGTACTTC.